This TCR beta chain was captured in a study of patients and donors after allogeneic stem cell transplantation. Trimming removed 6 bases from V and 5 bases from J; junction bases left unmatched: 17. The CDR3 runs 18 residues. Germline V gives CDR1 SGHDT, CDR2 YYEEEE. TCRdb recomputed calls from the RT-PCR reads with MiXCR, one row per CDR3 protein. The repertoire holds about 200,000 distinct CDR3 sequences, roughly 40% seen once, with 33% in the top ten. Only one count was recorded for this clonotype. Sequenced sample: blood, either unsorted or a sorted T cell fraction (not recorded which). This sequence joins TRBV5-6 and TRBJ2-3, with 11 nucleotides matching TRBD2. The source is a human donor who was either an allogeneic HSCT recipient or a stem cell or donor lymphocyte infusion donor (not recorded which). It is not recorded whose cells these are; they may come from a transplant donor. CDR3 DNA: TGTGCCAGCACCAGGATTACCCACCCGGGACTAGCGGAAGATACGCAGTATTTT. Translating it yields CASTRITHPGLAEDTQYF.